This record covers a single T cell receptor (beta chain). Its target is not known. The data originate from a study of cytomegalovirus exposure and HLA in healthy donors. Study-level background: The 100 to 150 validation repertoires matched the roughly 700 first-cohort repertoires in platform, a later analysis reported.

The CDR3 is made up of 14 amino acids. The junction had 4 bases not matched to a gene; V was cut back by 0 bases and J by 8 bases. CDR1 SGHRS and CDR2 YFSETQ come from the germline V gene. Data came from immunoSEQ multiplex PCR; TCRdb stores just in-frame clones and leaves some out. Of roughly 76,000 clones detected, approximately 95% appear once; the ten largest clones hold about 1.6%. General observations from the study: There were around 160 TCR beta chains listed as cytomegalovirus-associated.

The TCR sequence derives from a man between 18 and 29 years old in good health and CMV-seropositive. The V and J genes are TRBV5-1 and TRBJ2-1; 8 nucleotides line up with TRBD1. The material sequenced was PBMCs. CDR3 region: CASSLGDRGDEQFF. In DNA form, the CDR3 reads TGCGCCAGCAGCTTGGGAGACAGGGGCGATGAGCAGTTCTTC.